The entry below gives a single T cell receptor (beta chain) sequence along with its context. Its binding antigen is unknown. Base-call qualities are not available, and no considerably larger clone is one nucleotide away. This sample was included in a study of PD-1 blockade in mismatch repair-deficient tumors (dated by TCRdb to about 2017). Background on the whole study: The trial enrolled some 82 consecutive patients with about a dozen mismatch repair-deficient cancer types between September 2013 and late 2016, all previously treated and progressing. Deep sequencing of TCR CDR3 regions was used to track tumor-associated T cell clones in peripheral blood of patients responding to PD-1 blockade. Study-wide findings and limitations: Clones residing in the tumor, which were often undetectable in blood before treatment, expanded quickly after pembrolizumab and then contracted, generally before radiologic responses.

From the cysteine up to the phenylalanine, the CDR3 has a length of 13 residues. Here the CDR3 DNA is all that survives: 39 bases in frame from base 1. V is pared back by 4 bases and J by 5 bases, with 11 bases lying between the germline termini. Per the germline V gene, KGHSH is the CDR1 and LQKENI is the CDR2. For each enrolled patient, mismatch repair deficiency was established using either polymerase chain reaction or immunohistochemistry. TCR sequencing was carried out for three patients who responded to pembrolizumab therapy. In the phase II trial, pembrolizumab PD-1 blockade was tested prospectively in advanced mismatch repair-deficient cancers, no matter which tissue of origin the cancers came from. Peripheral blood T cell samples were collected serially, before PD-1 blockade began and at several time points afterward. Blood sampling time points were reported as weeks after the first dose of pembrolizumab.

The library was generated by the immunoSEQ multiplex PCR assay. What TCRdb holds here is the immuneACCESS table cut down to in-frame rearrangements. Part of the clones is not present; checked against another copy, under half of the missing clones reflect an unresolved V gene, and the others are unexplained. A total of tens of thousands of clones appear in this sample, approximately 78% of them only once. The biggest ten clones account for less than 6.5% of the sample. The source material was peripheral blood, sampled 44 weeks after starting pembrolizumab. The receptor was derived from an adult with mismatch repair-deficient cancer. The chain links TRBV18 with TRBJ1-1; 5 matching bases give a weak D call of TRBD1. CDR3 region: CASSQGKGTEAFF. The sequence in DNA is TGTGCCAGCTCACAGGGGAAAGGAACTGAAGCTTTCTTT. The full variable domain, with segments outside the CDR3 supplied by the reference TRBV18 and TRBJ1-1 proteins, appears as NAGVMQNPRHLVRRRGQEARLRCSPMKGHSHVYWYRQLPEEGLKFMVYLQKENIIDESGMPKERFSAEFPKEGPSILRIQQVVRGDSAAYFCASSQGKGTEAFFGQGTRLTVV.